The 13 T cell receptor beta chains below come from one sample, sequenced in a study of blood T cell repertoires in COVID-19 (TCRdb year 2020). Libraries were built with the immunoSEQ multiplex PCR assay. TCRdb retrieved this table from immuneACCESS and kept in-frame rearrangements only. Not all clones are present; in checked studies, unresolved V genes account for under half, and no reason is known for the remainder. Across this sample there are about 310,000 clones, with about 89% seen only once. The top ten clones comprise 9.5% of the sample. Sequenced material: PBMCs or T cells enriched from blood (not recorded which). The receptors come from a woman between 35 and 50 years old who had recovered from COVID-19.

This clone appeared once. This sequence joins TRBV7-9 and TRBJ2-7, with 7 bases identical to TRBD1. CDR3 length: 15 residues. The V gene end was trimmed by 5 bases and the J gene end by 3 bases; junction bases not matched to a gene: 10. The germline CDR1 and CDR2 sequences are SEHNR and FQNEAQ (reference sequence). Written as DNA, the CDR3 is TGTGCCAGCAGCCCCGACAGGGATGGAGTCTACGAGCAGTACTTC. Protein: CASSPDRDGVYEQYF.

This chain uses TRBV30 with TRBJ1-3; a possible D gene is TRBD1 (5 bases). The V and J ends lost 3 bases and 2 bases respectively, with 14 bases between them. Germline lookup yields CDR1 GTSNPN and CDR2 SVGIG (reference sequence). There are 15 residues in the CDR3. In nucleotides, the CDR3 is TGTGCCTGGAGACGAGACAGTCTTGCTGGAAACACCATATATTTT. This sequence encodes CAWRRDSLAGNTIYF.

This clone appeared a single time. This chain links TRBV7-2 with TRBJ2-1, with D possibly TRBD2 on 6 matching bases. Between the trimmed V and J ends, which lost 6 bases and 7 bases, there was a span of 19 bases. Germline CDR1 is SGHTA and CDR2 is FQGNSA. There are 15 residues in the CDR3. The CDR3 loop is CASRSSPGSGNEQFF. The CDR3 DNA follows: TGTGCCAGCAGGTCATCACCCGGGAGTGGTAATGAGCAGTTCTTC.

This chain links TRBV15 with TRBJ2-1, with 13 bases identical to TRBD2. From germline, CDR1 is LNHNV and CDR2 YYDKDF (reference sequence). The ends lost 6 bases at V and 2 bases at J; junction bases unmatched: 7. The CDR3 runs to 17 residues. The chain's CDR3 is CATSEGLAGAPYNEQFF. CDR3 DNA: TGTGCCACCAGTGAAGGACTAGCGGGGGCTCCCTACAATGAGCAGTTCTTC. The whole variable domain, remainder taken from reference TRBV15 and TRBJ2-1, is DAMVIQNPRYQVTQFGKPVTLSCSQTLNHNVMYWYQQKSSQAPKLLFHYYDKDFNNEADTPDNFQSRRPNTSFCFLDIRSPGLGDTAMYLCATSEGLAGAPYNEQFFGPGTRLTVL.

With regard to this clone: A junction boundary mismatches the germline segment, possibly from a read error. CDR3 DNA sequence: TGTGGGACAACAGTCAATTCACCCCTCCACTTT. Its translation is CGTTVNSPLHF. This chain joins TRBV20-1 and TRBJ1-6; D perhaps matches TRBD1 (6 bases). Germline V gives CDR1 DFQATT, CDR2 SNEGSKA (reference sequence). This CDR3 is built from 11 residues.

This clone was seen more than once but under ten times. The chain has TRBV25-1 and TRBJ2-3; no definite D call. V was trimmed by 2 bases and J by 1 base, leaving 7 bases between them. Germline values: CDR1 MGHDK, CDR2 SYGVNS. The CDR3 is 14 amino acids. This chain's CDR3 is CASSETRGTDTQYF. The CDR3 DNA reads as TGTGCCAGCAGTGAAACCCGGGGCACAGATACGCAGTATTTT.

The chain links TRBV2 to TRBJ1-2, with no clear D. The V and J ends lost 5 bases and 5 bases respectively, with 21 bases between them. The CDR3 extends over 16 amino acids. Germline V gene sequence: CDR1 SNHLY, CDR2 FYNNEI. Here the CDR3 reads CASSPQSGRQDYGYTF. CDR3 bases: TGTGCCAGCAGTCCCCAAAGTGGTCGGCAGGATTATGGCTACACCTTC.

This chain links TRBV3-1 (or the pseudogene TRBV3-2) with TRBJ1-4, with D tentatively TRBD1 (5 bases). The V end was cut by 6 bases, the J end by 7 bases, with 12 bases between. Germline assignment: CDR1 LGHDT and CDR2 YNNKEL (reference sequence). The CDR3 spans 13 residues. CDR3 in amino acids: CASSQDGGEKLFF. CDR3 DNA: TGTGCCAGCAGTCAGGACGGGGGTGAAAAACTGTTTTTT.

This chain joins TRBV2 and TRBJ2-5, with a tentative D call TRBD2 (5 bases). The germline V gene has CDR1 SNHLY and CDR2 FYNNEI. The CDR3 has 12 amino acids. Trimming shortened V by 6 bases and J by 5 bases, and 10 bases separated the two germline ends. In DNA form, the CDR3 reads TGTGCCAGCAGCCCGGTAGCGGAGACCCAGTACTTC. Encoded protein: CASSPVAETQYF.

The J gene is TRBJ2-5, the V gene TRBV11-2; D unresolved. This CDR3 comprises 13 residues. CDR1 is SGHAT and CDR2 is FQNNGV in the germline V gene. The V gene lost 1 base and the J gene lost 3 bases, with 6 bases spanning the gap. The CDR3 coding sequence is TGTGCCAGCAGCTTAGCCCCGGAAGAGACCCAGTACTTC. This encodes CASSLAPEETQYF.

In DNA form, the CDR3 reads TGCAGCGTTGAAACACTAGCGGGGGGGCATGAGCAGTTCTTC. Protein product: CSVETLAGGHEQFF. V and J are TRBV29-1 and TRBJ2-1; 13 nucleotides agree with TRBD2. CDR3 length: 14 amino acids. Germline assignment: CDR1 SQVTM and CDR2 ANQGSEA. V trimming: 2 bases; J trimming: 8 bases; junction bases outside the gene matches: 3.

The rearrangement uses TRBV7-3 and TRBJ2-1; TRBD2 matches 8 bases. The germline V gene encodes CDR1 SGHTA and CDR2 FQGTGA. V lost 3 bases to trimming and J lost 1 base; unmatched junction nucleotides: 2. The CDR3 contains 15 residues. The CDR3 is CASSFSGGSYNEQFF. In nucleotides, the CDR3 is TGTGCCAGCAGCTTCAGCGGGGGTTCCTACAATGAGCAGTTCTTC.

The V gene is TRBV19, the J gene TRBJ1-1, with D uncertain. CDR1 and CDR2 (germline): LNHDA, SQIVND (reference sequence). The CDR3 is 8 residues long. Trimming stripped 10 bases from V and 11 bases from J, with 8 bases between. The CDR3 bases are TGTGCCACTGAGCTGGCTTTCTTT. Translated, it gives CATELAFF. The complete variable domain, with remaining parts taken from reference TRBV19 and TRBJ1-1, reads DGGITQSPKYLFRKEGQNVTLSCEQNLNHDAMYWYRQDPGQGLRLIYYSQIVNDFQKGDIAEGYSVSREKKESFPLTVTSAQKNPTAFYLCATELAFFGQGTRLTVV.